The 18 T cell receptor beta chains below were found in one sample sequenced in a study of T cell changes during pregnancy in multiple sclerosis (dated by TCRdb to the late 2010s). The method was the immunoSEQ multiplex PCR assay. TCRdb mirrors the immuneACCESS table, restricted to in-frame sequences. Some clones are absent from its copies; in checked studies, under half trace to an unresolved V gene, and the reason for the others is unknown. For this sample the table gives about 36,000 clones, of which around 93% were detected only once. The ten largest clonotypes hold 0.43% of the sample. The specimen comprised CD4+ T cells from peripheral blood mononuclear cells, sampled in the third trimester of pregnancy. These receptors were taken from a female donor in good health, enrolled as a control in a pregnancy study.

This clone was found a few times. V is TRBV7-9 and J is TRBJ1-1, with D unresolved. Germline V CDR1 and CDR2: SEHNR, FQNEAQ (reference sequence). Trimming stripped 1 base from V and 8 bases from J, with 8 bases between. This CDR3 comprises 12 residues. This chain's CDR3 is CASSLGAAEAFF. CDR3 coding DNA: TGTGCCAGCAGCTTAGGGGCCGCAGAAGCTTTCTTT.

The V gene is TRBV6-6, the J gene TRBJ2-1, with TRBD1 matching over 8 bases. CDR3 length: 16 amino acids. V dropped 7 bases and J dropped 8; count of bases not matched to a gene: 16. From germline, CDR1 is MNHNY and CDR2 SVGAGI (reference sequence). The CDR3 reads CASTDRGHPNPYEQFF. The CDR3 nucleotides are TGTGCCAGCACCGACAGGGGCCACCCTAACCCATATGAGCAGTTCTTC.

V usage is TRBV7-3 and J usage is TRBJ2-3; the D gene is possibly TRBD2 (6 bases). Germline CDR1 is SGHTA and CDR2 is FQGTGA. V dropped 4 bases and J dropped 0 bases, with 23 bases sitting between them. The CDR3 totals 19 residues. The DNA of the CDR3 is TGTGCCAGCAGCTCCAAGACGGGTGGGGGGAGAACTAGCACAGATACGCAGTATTTT. Its protein is CASSSKTGGGRTSTDTQYF.

This clone was found a few times. The chain uses TRBV2 and TRBJ1-5; D remains unclear. Germline V lookup: CDR1 SNHLY, CDR2 FYNNEI. The CDR3 loop spans 13 amino acids. Trimming left V 9 bases short and J 0 bases short, with 9 bases between. The CDR3: CASLADSNQPQHF. The CDR3 DNA sequence: TGTGCCAGTCTAGCGGATAGCAATCAGCCCCAGCATTTT. The whole variable domain, remainder taken from reference TRBV2 and TRBJ1-5, is EPEVTQTPSHQVTQMGQEVILRCVPISNHLYFYWYRQILGQKVEFLVSFYNNEISEKSEIFDDQFSVERPDGSNFTLKIRSTKLEDSAMYFCASLADSNQPQHFGDGTRLSIL.

The gene calls are TRBV13 and TRBJ1-6; D not certain. CDR3 length: 14 residues. Trimming took 5 bases from V and 1 from J, leaving 6 bases between them. CDR1 is PRHDT, CDR2 FYEKMQ, per germline (reference sequence). In nucleotides, the CDR3 is TGTGCCAGCAGCGTCAAATCCTATAATTCACCCCTCCACTTT. This sequence encodes CASSVKSYNSPLHF.

The chain recombines TRBV5-1 with TRBJ1-2; 7 nucleotides match TRBD1. The CDR3 is 15 amino acids. Per the germline V gene, CDR1 is SGHRS and CDR2 is YFSETQ. J gave up 0 bases and V 1 base, and 3 bases lay outside the gene matches. CDR3 amino acids: CASSLNRGTNYGYTF. Here the CDR3 DNA reads TGCGCCAGCAGCTTGAACAGGGGCACTAACTATGGCTACACCTTC.

The genes are TRBV2 and TRBJ2-1, with 9 nucleotides matching TRBD2. Trimming removed 8 bases from V and 7 bases from J; junction bases left unmatched: 12. The length of the CDR3 is 15 residues. Germline-derived CDR1 and CDR2 are SNHLY and FYNNEI. CDR3 loop: CASDRGRGGQNEQFF. CDR3 bases: TGTGCCAGCGACCGCGGGCGGGGGGGCCAAAATGAGCAGTTCTTC.

The gene calls are TRBV5-1 and TRBJ1-1; 9 positions agree with TRBD1. V lost 4 bases to trimming and J lost 7 bases; unmatched junction nucleotides: 8. In germline, CDR1 is SGHRS, CDR2 YFSETQ. The CDR3 length is 14 residues. CDR3 residues: CASSAGQGSLEAFF. The CDR3 coding sequence is TGCGCCAGCAGCGCGGGACAGGGAAGTCTTGAAGCTTTCTTT.

The rearrangement uses TRBV11-2 and TRBJ1-2; D is unresolved. V shed 0 bases and J shed 7 bases, with 15 bases lying between them. This CDR3 is built from 15 residues. The V gene's germline CDR1 is SGHAT and CDR2 FQNNGV. CDR3 sequence reads: CASSLDPGFKSGYTF. The CDR3 DNA follows: TGTGCCAGCAGCTTAGATCCGGGATTCAAGAGTGGCTACACCTTC.

CDR3 region: CASSFGEGVPYEQYF. The CDR3, as DNA: TGTGCCAGCAGTTTCGGGGAGGGGGTTCCCTACGAGCAGTACTTC. The chain couples TRBV28 to TRBJ2-7; the D gene is possibly TRBD2 (7 bases). CDR1 is MDHEN, CDR2 SYDVKM, per germline. The CDR3 runs 15 residues. Trimming pared 3 bases from V and 2 bases from J, leaving 14 bases between.

The gene calls are TRBV11-2 and TRBJ1-4, with D possibly matching TRBD1 (5 bases). V was clipped by 5 bases and J by 8 bases, with 12 bases between them. This CDR3 is 13 amino acids long. CDR1 and CDR2 from the germline V gene are SGHAT and FQNNGV. The CDR3, as DNA: TGTGCCAGCAGCCCCCAGGGAACCGAAAAACTGTTTTTT. Translated, it gives CASSPQGTEKLFF.

This clone has a single count. The chain carries TRBV18 and TRBJ1-4, with a weak D call TRBD1 (6 bases). V shed 5 bases and J shed 8 bases, with 9 bases lying between them. The CDR3 consists of 12 residues. The germline V gene encodes CDR1 KGHSH and CDR2 LQKENI. The CDR3 sequence is CASSVDREKLFF. The CDR3 coding sequence is TGTGCCAGCTCAGTGGACAGAGAAAAACTGTTTTTT. The whole variable domain, filled in from reference TRBV18 and TRBJ1-4, reads NAGVMQNPRHLVRRRGQEARLRCSPMKGHSHVYWYRQLPEEGLKFMVYLQKENIIDESGMPKERFSAEFPKEGPSILRIQQVVRGDSAAYFCASSVDREKLFFGSGTQLSVL.

V gene TRBV5-1 combines with J gene TRBJ2-1; TRBD1 matches at 7 bases. Trimming removed 2 bases from V and 6 bases from J; junction bases left unmatched: 5. The CDR3 runs 14 residues. Germline-derived CDR1 and CDR2 are SGHRS and YFSETQ. CDR3 in amino acids: CASSLQGISNEQFF. CDR3 DNA sequence: TGCGCCAGCAGCTTACAGGGGATTAGCAATGAGCAGTTCTTC.

Here the CDR3 DNA reads TGTGCCAGCGAGAGGGCCCTCACAGATACGCAGTATTTT. Residues: CASERALTDTQYF. This chain joins TRBV7-2 and TRBJ2-3, with a weak D call TRBD2 (5 bases). Per the germline V gene, CDR1 is SGHTA and CDR2 is FQGNSA. Deletions cut 8 bases from V and 2 bases from J, with 11 bases between. The CDR3 spans 13 residues.

The gene calls are TRBV6-5 and TRBJ1-5, with 8 bases fitting TRBD1. With V trimmed by 6 bases and J by 3 bases, 7 bases remained unmatched. Germline CDR1 is MNHEY and CDR2 is SVGAGI. This CDR3 has 15 residues. The CDR3 region has the DNA TGTGCCAGCAGGTCGGACAGGGTGAACAATCAGCCCCAGCATTTT. Translated, it gives CASRSDRVNNQPQHF.

The chain links TRBV4-1 to TRBJ1-2, with a weak D call TRBD1 (6 bases). The V end lost 0 bases, the J end lost 4 bases, and 21 bases lay between the germline ends. The CDR3 has 18 residues. Looked up from germline, CDR1 is MGHRA and CDR2 is YSYEKL. Written as DNA, the CDR3 is TGCGCCAGCAGCCAAGACGCGGCCGGGGGGCCCGCAATCTATGGCTACACCTTC. It translates to CASSQDAAGGPAIYGYTF.

The genes are TRBV30 and TRBJ2-7; the match to TRBD1 covers 12 bases. Losses at the gene ends were 1 base for V and 2 bases for J; bases not matched to a gene: 9. Germline CDR1 reads GTSNPN; CDR2 reads SVGIG (reference sequence). CDR3 size: 17 residues. The DNA for the CDR3 is TGTGCCTGGAGTGCAGGATTGGGGACAGGGGGCCCCTACGAGCAGTACTTC. Its protein is CAWSAGLGTGGPYEQYF.

DNA for the CDR3: TGTGCCAGTAGTAACCCCTCCGGGCAGGGCGGGAACACCGGGGAGCTGTTTTTT. This gives the protein CASSNPSGQGGNTGELFF. This chain joins TRBV19 and TRBJ2-2, with D tentatively TRBD1 (5 bases). Between the trimmed V and J ends, which lost 4 bases and 1 base, there was a span of 19 bases. CDR3 length: 18 residues. In germline, CDR1 is LNHDA, CDR2 SQIVND (reference sequence). Full variable domain (rest looked up from reference TRBV19 and TRBJ2-2): DGGITQSPKYLFRKEGQNVTLSCEQNLNHDAMYWYRQDPGQGLRLIYYSQIVNDFQKGDIAEGYSVSREKKESFPLTVTSAQKNPTAFYLCASSNPSGQGGNTGELFFGEGSRLTVL.